Listed below are T cell receptor beta chains from one sample, sequenced in a study of shared clonotypes between healthy human individuals. The protocol was immunoSEQ multiplex PCR, while the TCRdb copy is restricted to in-frame clones and leaves out a portion. The sample lists about 2.3 million clones, about 92% seen once, with around 0.4% in the top ten. Input material: naive CD4+ T cells from PBMCs. The receptors shown here come from a man younger than 35 in good health. Some clones in this sample may be carry-over from other donors' samples. Each CDR3 is given with its conserved first and last residue. D genes are given only for firm matches. Not all rows give a size; the values are once, few, many and, for expanded clones, a class.

cdr3_length	d_call	clone_size	v_call	j_call	cdr3_aa	cdr3_nt
13	.	.	TRBV5-1	TRBJ1-1	CASSYRMNTEAFF	TGCGCCAGCAGCTACAGAATGAACACTGAAGCTTTCTTT
16	TRBD1	once	TRBV5-6	TRBJ2-2	CASISYGTGNTGELFF	TGTGCCAGCATATCCTACGGGACAGGGAACACCGGGGAGCTGTTTTTT
13	.	once	TRBV4-2	TRBJ2-7	CASSRQSGFQQYF	TGTGCCAGCAGCCGACAGTCAGGGTTTCAGCAGTACTTC
15	.	.	TRBV30	TRBJ2-4	CAWSVLAVAKNIQYF	TGTGCCTGGAGTGTGCTAGCCGTAGCCAAAAACATTCAGTACTTC
13	.	.	TRBV6-6	TRBJ1-1	CASSFPGNTEAFF	TGTGCCAGCAGTTTTCCGGGGAACACTGAAGCTTTCTTT
15	TRBD1	.	TRBV28	TRBJ1-2	CASSLGQGRAYGYTF	TGTGCCAGCAGTCTGGGACAGGGCAGAGCCTATGGCTACACCTTC
12	.	.	TRBV7-3	TRBJ2-2	CASSSNTGELFF	TGTGCCAGCAGCTCGAACACCGGGGAGCTGTTTTTT
14	.	.	TRBV5-4	TRBJ2-7	CASSGGENPHEQYF	TGTGCCAGCAGCGGGGGAGAAAATCCCCACGAGCAGTACTTC
16	.	.	TRBV5-1	TRBJ1-1	CASSLEVGVGNTEAFF	TGCGCCAGCAGCTTGGAGGTCGGGGTAGGAAACACTGAAGCTTTCTTT
13	.	.	TRBV30	TRBJ2-7	CAWSVGETYEQYF	TGTGCCTGGAGTGTGGGAGAGACCTACGAGCAGTACTTC
14	.	.	TRBV19	TRBJ2-7	CASSIADRTYEQYF	TGTGCCAGTAGTATAGCCGACAGAACCTACGAGCAGTACTTC
15	.	.	TRBV10-3	TRBJ1-5	CAIEGNARRKQPQHF	TGTGCCATAGAAGGGAACGCCCGCCGGAAGCAGCCCCAGCATTTT
18	TRBD2	.	TRBV4-2	TRBJ2-1	CASSQATRTSGSYNEQFF	TGTGCCAGCAGCCAAGCTACCCGGACTAGCGGGAGTTACAATGAGCAGTTCTTC
15	TRBD2	.	TRBV4-1	TRBJ2-7	CASSYGLAGTYEQYF	TGCGCCAGCAGTTATGGACTAGCGGGAACCTACGAGCAGTACTTC
10	TRBD1	.	TRBV10-1	TRBJ2-3	CASRSDRVVF	TGCGCCAGCAGGTCGGACAGGGTGGTTTTT
12	.	.	TRBV29-1	TRBJ1-2	CSVESGSGGYTF	TGCAGCGTTGAATCGGGGAGCGGGGGCTACACCTTC
16	.	.	TRBV9	TRBJ2-5	CASSVATLERGETQYF	TGTGCCAGCAGCGTAGCTACCCTAGAAAGGGGTGAGACCCAGTACTTC
13	TRBD1	.	TRBV28	TRBJ1-4	CASGGQVNEKLFF	TGTGCCAGCGGGGGACAGGTGAATGAAAAACTGTTTTTT
15	.	.	TRBV5-6	TRBJ1-1	CASSLGRVMNTEAFF	TGTGCCAGCAGCTTGGGCAGGGTGATGAACACTGAAGCTTTCTTT
15	.	.	TRBV7-3	TRBJ2-1	CASSLRQDVYNEQFF	TGTGCCAGCAGCTTACGACAGGACGTTTACAATGAGCAGTTCTTC
13	TRBD1	.	TRBV5-1	TRBJ1-4	CASSFRQGEKLFF	TGCGCCAGCAGCTTTCGACAGGGTGAAAAACTGTTTTTT
15	TRBD2	.	TRBV18	TRBJ2-7	CASSGAAGDRYEQYF	TGTGCCAGCTCAGGAGCCGCGGGAGACCGATACGAGCAGTACTTC
15	TRBD1	.	TRBV30	TRBJ1-4	CAWSARTGPNEKLFF	TGTGCCTGGAGCGCCAGGACAGGTCCTAATGAAAAACTGTTTTTT
15	.	.	TRBV7-2	TRBJ2-2	CASSLVWQNTGELFF	TGTGCCAGCAGCTTAGTCTGGCAAAACACCGGGGAGCTGTTTTTT
15	.	.	TRBV7-9	TRBJ1-5	CASSLDPGLGQPQHF	TGTGCCAGCAGCTTAGATCCGGGCCTAGGGCAGCCCCAGCATTTT
13	.	.	TRBV10-3	TRBJ1-1	CAISRTQNTEAFF	TGTGCCATCAGTCGGACGCAGAACACTGAAGCTTTCTTT
16	TRBD1	.	TRBV4-1	TRBJ1-1	CASSRLGTGLNTEAFF	TGCGCCAGCAGCCGACTCGGGACAGGGCTGAACACTGAAGCTTTCTTT